The sample holds one count of the clone carrying this T cell receptor (beta chain). Antigen specificity is unknown. The entry originates in a study of neoadjuvant nivolumab and ipilimumab in lung cancer. The repertoire was sequenced with immunoSEQ multiplex PCR; TCRdb's copy has only in-frame clones and lacks some. The sample records some 31,000 clones, more than 85% being singletons. Study conclusions and caveats: Only two of four nivolumab-treated tumors gained richness and clonality by surgery.

CDR1 is SGHVS, CDR2 FNYEAQ, per germline. Trimming took off 1 base at V and 2 bases at J, with 8 bases between the two ends. CDR3 length: 14 residues. This clonotype was obtained from an adult with non-small cell lung cancer. The rearrangement links TRBV7-6 to TRBJ2-5; possibly TRBD2 for D (6 bases). The specimen comprised peripheral blood, sampled after neoadjuvant nivolumab, alone or with ipilimumab, at or shortly before surgery. CDR3 amino acids: CASSLGGLQETQYF. In DNA form, the CDR3 reads TGTGCCAGCAGCTTAGGGGGACTGCAAGAGACCCAGTACTTC.